This T cell receptor (beta chain) came from a study of T-cell memory formation after mild COVID-19. General study results and limits: Shrinking CD4+ clones were chiefly CM and EM; CD8+ ones were chiefly EMRA. Memory cells collected pre-infection included some clones that later responded, suggesting cross-reactive memory joined.

A 5'RACE reaction primed in the constant segment made cDNA libraries of TCR alpha and TCR beta, and these carried sample barcodes and UMIs. TCRdb re-called the 5' RACE reads with MiXCR, one entry per CDR3 protein. The sample lists 250,000 to 300,000 distinct CDR3 sequences, roughly 8.2% occurring once. This clonotype was found many times. Its antigen is not identified. The clonotype originates from a man younger than 30 who had mild COVID-19 (a few samples of this study predate the infection). Cell type and time point are not known. The sample taken for sequencing was PBMCs or a T cell subset sorted from them (not recorded which).

CDR3: CASSFQGRETQYF. In DNA, the CDR3 is TGCGCCAGCAGCTTCCAGGGGAGGGAGACCCAGTACTTC. This sequence joins TRBV5-1 and TRBJ2-5; perhaps D is TRBD1 or TRBD2 (6 bases each). V was shortened by 2 bases and J by 5 bases, with 10 bases between the two germline ends. CDR3 length: 13 residues. Germline assignment: CDR1 SGHRS and CDR2 YFSETQ.